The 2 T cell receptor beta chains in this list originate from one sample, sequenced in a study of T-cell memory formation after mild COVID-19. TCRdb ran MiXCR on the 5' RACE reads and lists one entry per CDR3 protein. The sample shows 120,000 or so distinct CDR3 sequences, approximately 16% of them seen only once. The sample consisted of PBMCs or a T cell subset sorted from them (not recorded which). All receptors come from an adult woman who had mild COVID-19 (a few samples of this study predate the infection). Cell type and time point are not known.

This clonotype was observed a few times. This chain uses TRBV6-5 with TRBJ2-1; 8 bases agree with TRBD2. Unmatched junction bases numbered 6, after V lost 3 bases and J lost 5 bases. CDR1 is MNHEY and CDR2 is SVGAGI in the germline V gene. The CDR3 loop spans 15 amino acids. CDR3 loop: CASSYVAGPDNEQFF. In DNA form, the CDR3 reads TGTGCCAGCAGTTATGTAGCGGGGCCCGACAATGAGCAGTTCTTC.

The CDR3 protein is CSAQLDSNQPQHF. As DNA, the CDR3 is TGCAGTGCTCAACTGGATAGCAATCAGCCCCAGCATTTT. The chain joins TRBV20-1 to TRBJ1-5; D is undetermined. The V end lost 5 bases, the J end lost 0 bases, and 8 bases lay between the germline ends. The CDR3 has 13 residues. CDR1 and CDR2 (germline): DFQATT, SNEGSKA (reference sequence).